This T cell receptor beta chain came from a study of siplizumab effects on memory and regulatory T cells. Comments on this clone: Its target is not known.

Study observations and caveats: In siplizumab conditions, mappable alloreactive CD4+ clones averaged about 63% Treg-derived, against 25% to 30% in controls. Tregs that proliferated in siplizumab cultures did not have their suppressive function confirmed.

This CDR3 region has 14 residues. The V gene's germline CDR1 is LNHDA and CDR2 SQIVND (reference sequence). The V end lost 5 bases, the J end lost 3 bases, and 11 bases lay between the germline ends. The assay was immunoSEQ multiplex PCR, and TCRdb's table has in-frame clones only and misses some. Here the sample spans around 97,000 clones, 90% to 95% being singletons. Sample: non-Treg CD4+ T cells sorted from blood. The chain recombines TRBV19 with TRBJ1-5; D remains ambiguous. The receptor was derived from a human donor in good health. This CDR3 is CASSVTRNNQPQHF. CDR3 nucleotide sequence: TGTGCCAGTAGTGTAACTCGGAACAATCAGCCCCAGCATTTT.